What follows are 9 T cell receptor beta chains derived from one specimen sequenced in a study of CD8 T cells in Susac syndrome. cDNA came from around 0.5 to 1 ug RNA primed by random hexamers. From the immunoSEQ multiplex PCR reads, TCRdb called clonotypes with MiXCR, one entry per CDR3 protein. The repertoire holds about 290,000 distinct CDR3 sequences, with approximately 85% as singletons. Sequencing used CD8+ T cells from PBMCs. These TCRs come from a human donor with multiple sclerosis.

V usage is TRBV7-7 and J usage is TRBJ2-1, with 8 positions matching TRBD2. The ends lost 7 bases at V and 0 bases at J; junction bases unmatched: 5. The length of the CDR3 is 15 residues. Germline V lookup: CDR1 SSHAT, CDR2 FNYEAQ (reference sequence). The CDR3 reads CASMLAGPSYNEQFF. In nucleotides, the CDR3 is TGTGCCAGCATGCTAGCGGGTCCCTCCTACAATGAGCAGTTCTTC.

The rearrangement uses TRBV7-9 and TRBJ1-3; 9 nucleotides agree with TRBD1. The V segment lost 0 bases and the J segment 1 base; nucleotides outside the gene matches: 1. CDR1 and CDR2 from the germline V gene are SEHNR and FQNEAQ (reference sequence). This CDR3 comprises 16 residues. CDR3 nucleotides: TGTGCCAGCAGCTTAGCGGGACAGGGATCTGGAAACACCATATATTTT. This translates into CASSLAGQGSGNTIYF.

The chain recombines TRBV10-3 with TRBJ2-7, with no clear D. Trimming removed 0 bases from V and 6 bases from J, with 6 bases in between. CDR3 length equals 12 residues. Germline V lookup: CDR1 ENHRY, CDR2 SYGVKD. In DNA form, the CDR3 reads TGTGCCATCAGTGAGTCAGGCGGCGAGCAGTACTTC. It codes for CAISESGGEQYF.

V gene TRBV27 combines with J gene TRBJ2-3; 12 nucleotides line up with TRBD2. V was pared by 4 bases and J by 0 bases, with 5 bases of the junction left unmatched. The germline gives CDR1 MNHEY, CDR2 SMNVEV (reference sequence). CDR3 length equals 17 residues. The CDR3 loop reads CASSYGLAGGSTDTQYF. The CDR3 bases are TGTGCCAGCAGTTATGGCCTAGCGGGAGGGAGCACAGATACGCAGTATTTT.

There are a few counts of this clonotype. The J gene is TRBJ2-2, the V gene TRBV4-1; 7 bases align to TRBD2. The CDR3 totals 15 residues. Germline V gives CDR1 MGHRA, CDR2 YSYEKL. V trimming: 1 base; J trimming: 6 bases; junction bases outside the gene matches: 5. CDR3 sequence reads: CASSQGTSEAGELFF. The CDR3 bases are TGCGCCAGCAGCCAAGGGACTAGTGAGGCCGGGGAGCTGTTTTTT.

This clonotype has a single count. The chain uses TRBV12-3 or TRBV12-4 and TRBJ1-4; D might be TRBD1 (5 bases). The CDR3 is made up of 15 amino acids. The V gene lost 5 bases and the J gene lost 1 base, with 11 bases spanning the gap. CDR3 amino acids: CASSPQGGTNEKLFF. CDR3 sequence (DNA): TGTGCCAGCAGTCCCCAGGGAGGAACTAATGAAAAACTGTTTTTT.

V gene TRBV15 combines with J gene TRBJ2-7, with D perhaps matching TRBD2 (5 bases). CDR3 size: 14 residues. Germline lookup yields CDR1 LNHNV and CDR2 YYDKDF (reference sequence). V lost 1 base to trimming and J lost 7 bases, with 14 bases between them. CDR3 DNA sequence: TGTGCCACCAGCAGAGCAGAGCGGACGGAGGAGCAGTACTTC. Translation: CATSRAERTEEQYF. The full variable domain, rest sourced from reference TRBV15 and TRBJ2-7, is DAMVIQNPRYQVTQFGKPVTLSCSQTLNHNVMYWYQQKSSQAPKLLFHYYDKDFNNEADTPDNFQSRRPNTSFCFLDIRSPGLGDTAMYLCATSRAERTEEQYFGPGTRLTVT.

The gene calls are TRBV11-2 and TRBJ2-7, with 9 nucleotides matching TRBD2. The germline V gene encodes CDR1 SGHAT and CDR2 FQNNGV. CDR3 length: 23 amino acids. V was clipped by 1 base and J by 2 bases; unmatched bases: 27. CDR3 sequence: CASSLGTSWREGIFKTGPYEQYF. In nucleotides, the CDR3 is TGTGCCAGCAGCTTAGGGACGAGCTGGCGGGAGGGCATCTTTAAAACCGGCCCCTACGAGCAGTACTTC.

This chain joins TRBV25-1 and TRBJ2-6; 12 positions match TRBD2. The germline V gene encodes CDR1 MGHDK and CDR2 SYGVNS. The CDR3 runs to 22 residues. Trimming took 5 bases from V and 0 from J; bases not matched to a gene: 17. The CDR3 DNA reads TGTGCCAGCAGTCCCTCCCCCGGACTAGCGGGGTTGACCATCTCTGGGGCCAACGTCCTGACTTTC. It is translated as CASSPSPGLAGLTISGANVLTF.